These 17 T cell receptor beta chains share one sample of origin, sequenced in a study of T cells in women clearing cervical HPV infection. Sequencing was performed with immunoSEQ multiplex PCR; in TCRdb, only in-frame clones are kept and a portion is missing. Its table records about 23,000 clones. The material sequenced was blood buffy coat. The source is a woman between 18 and 69 years old with a cervical HPV16 infection that either progressed to CIN3+ or cleared (not recorded which).

A note on this clone: The CDR3 is cut off 3 residues early in the read; its end comes from the germline J gene. This chain joins TRBV20-1 and TRBJ2-1; no firm D call. Deletions cut 1 base from V and 5 bases from J, with 3 bases between. The CDR3 is made up of 11 amino acids. Germline values: CDR1 DFQATT, CDR2 SNEGSKA (reference sequence). The CDR3 here is CSARGDNEQFF. The DNA read from the CDR3 is TGCAGTGCTAGAGGCGACAATGAG.

In regard to this clone: The CDR3 end lies 3 residues beyond the end of the read and is filled in from the germline J gene. V is TRBV30 and J is TRBJ1-3, with unresolved D. Trimming cost V 0 bases and J 2 bases, with 5 bases left between them. The CDR3 runs 13 residues. Germline V gene sequence: CDR1 GTSNPN, CDR2 SVGIG (reference sequence). This CDR3 is CAWSVRAGNTIYF. The DNA read from the CDR3 is TGTGCCTGGAGTGTACGGGCTGGAAACACC.

As regards this clone: The observed sequence ends 3 residues before the CDR3 terminus, with the missing tail filled in from the germline J gene. The V gene is TRBV7-6, the J gene TRBJ2-1; 15 bases are shared with TRBD2. V lost 6 bases and J lost 5; bases outside the gene matches: 5. This CDR3 has 16 amino acids. CDR1 and CDR2 (germline): SGHVS, FNYEAQ. The CDR3 is CASRPGLAGGDNEQFF. Partial CDR3 DNA: TGTGCCAGCAGGCCTGGACTAGCGGGGGGGGACAATGAG.

To note about this clone: The sequenced fragment ends 3 residues before the CDR3 boundary, so the rest is inferred from the germline J gene. This chain uses TRBV19 with TRBJ2-4, with 12 positions matching TRBD2. The V segment lost 6 bases and the J segment 2 bases; nucleotides outside the gene matches: 8. CDR3 length equals 17 residues. Germline-derived CDR1 and CDR2 are LNHDA and SQIVND (reference sequence). CDR3 bases read: TGTGCCAGTAGCCTCGGACTAGCGGGACCGTCCAAAAACATT. This gives the protein CASSLGLAGPSKNI. Given in full, the CDR3 is CASSLGLAGPSKNIQYF.

Concerning this clone itself: Read coverage stops 3 residues before the CDR3 terminus; the germline J gene supplies the remainder. This rearrangement joins TRBV9 to TRBJ1-1; no clear D gene. The CDR3 totals 14 residues. Trimming stripped 4 bases from V and 5 bases from J, with 15 bases between. Germline-derived CDR1 and CDR2 are SGDLS and YYNGEE. CDR3 region: CASSPGRDRTEAFF. The part of the CDR3 DNA that was read is TGTGCCAGCAGCCCGGGGAGGGATCGGACTGAA. Supplemented by reference TRBV9 and TRBJ1-1, the full variable domain reads DSGVTQTPKHLITATGQRVTLRCSPRSGDLSVYWYQQSLDQGLQFLIQYYNGEERAKGNILERFSAQQFPDLHSELNLSSLELGDSALYFCASSPGRDRTEAFFGQGTRLTVV.

Points on this clone: The read is 3 residues too short to cover the CDR3 end, so that end is filled in from the germline J gene. The chain uses TRBV11-2 and TRBJ2-7; 8 bases fit TRBD1. The CDR3 contains 15 residues. The germline V gene has CDR1 SGHAT and CDR2 FQNNGV. Trimming cost V 2 bases and J 0 bases; bases outside gene matches: 3. The sequenced CDR3 bases are TGTGCCAGCAGCTTAAGGACAGGGAGCTCCTACGAG. Protein: CASSLRTGSSYE. The whole CDR3 region reads CASSLRTGSSYEQYF.

Notes on this clone: The read stops 3 residues short of the end of the CDR3; the missing end is completed from the germline J gene. The rearrangement joins TRBV7-9 to TRBJ1-4, with TRBD1 matching 8 bases. CDR3 size: 15 residues. Germline CDR1 is SEHNR and CDR2 is FQNEAQ (reference sequence). Unmatched junction bases numbered 3, after V lost 1 base and J lost 5 bases. The CDR3: CASSLDGTGNEKLFF. CDR3 DNA, as far as it was read: TGTGCCAGCAGCTTAGATGGGACAGGCAATGAAAAA.

About this clone: The CDR3 is cut off 3 residues early in the read; its end comes from the germline J gene. The chain combines TRBV18 with TRBJ2-3; TRBD2 matches 8 bases. Losses at the gene ends were 3 bases for V and 3 bases for J; bases not matched to a gene: 2. The CDR3 extends over 14 amino acids. Germline V lookup: CDR1 KGHSH, CDR2 LQKENI. Partial CDR3 DNA: TGTGCCAGCTCACCGGGGACTAGGACAGATACG. Amino acids: CASSPGTRTDT. In full, the CDR3 is CASSPGTRTDTQYF.

Regarding this clone: With the read ending 3 residues before the CDR3 end, the germline J gene is used to fill in that end. The chain uses TRBV29-1 and TRBJ1-6; 8 nucleotides match TRBD1. Looked up from germline, CDR1 is SQVTM and CDR2 is ANQGSEA. The CDR3 has 14 amino acids. V dropped 3 bases and J dropped 9; count of bases not matched to a gene: 7. Partial CDR3 DNA: TGCAGCGTTGACCCAGGGGGCTATCGTTCACCC. Translation: CSVDPGGYRSP. The whole CDR3 protein reads CSVDPGGYRSPLHF.

As to this clone: The CDR3 extends 3 residues past the end of the read, so its final part is completed from the germline J gene. This rearrangement joins TRBV7-8 to TRBJ2-5; no definite D call. This CDR3 is built from 14 residues. Germline-derived CDR1 and CDR2 are SGHVS and FQNEAQ. V gave up 6 bases and J gave up 1 base, with 12 bases separating them. The CDR3 protein is CASSPRRSQETQYF. The DNA read from the CDR3 is TGTGCCAGCAGTCCTCGGCGGAGCCAAGAGACC.

On this clone: The sequence runs out 3 residues before the end of the CDR3; the remainder is reconstructed from the germline J gene. The gene calls are TRBV30 and TRBJ2-1; TRBD2 aligns across 11 bases. From germline, CDR1 is GTSNPN and CDR2 SVGIG (reference sequence). The CDR3 covers 18 residues. V shed 2 bases and J 7 bases; nucleotides not matched to a gene: 16. Partial CDR3 DNA: TGTGCCTGGAGTAGAGTTAGCGGGAGGGCAACACGTGAAAATGAG. This sequence encodes CAWSRVSGRATRENE. The full CDR3 is CAWSRVSGRATRENEQFF.

For this clone: The DNA ends 3 residues before the CDR3 does, and the rest of the CDR3 is filled in from the germline J gene. The chain links TRBV19 to TRBJ1-3; D gene unclear. This CDR3 contains 14 residues. Trimming removed 5 bases at V and 3 bases at J, with 11 bases between. Germline CDR1 LNHDA, CDR2 SQIVND (reference sequence). Partial CDR3 DNA: TGTGCCAGTAGTCCTCAGGTCTTTGGAAACACC. The encoded protein is CASSPQVFGNT. The CDR3, in full, reads CASSPQVFGNTIYF.

This CDR3 reads CASSLAGLADPYEQYF. The CDR3 DNA, read in part, is TGCGCCAGCAGCTTGGCGGGGCTAGCGGACCCCTACGAG. This chain joins TRBV5-1 and TRBJ2-7; 7 bases match TRBD2. The read halts 3 residues ahead of the CDR3 end, with the missing end drawn from the germline J gene. The length of the CDR3 is 16 residues. The junction had 8 bases not matched to a gene; V was cut back by 0 bases and J by 2 bases. The V gene's germline CDR1 is SGHRS and CDR2 YFSETQ.

To note about this clone: The read stops 3 residues short of the end of the CDR3; the missing end is completed from the germline J gene. The chain uses TRBV19 and TRBJ1-4; D is uncertain. The germline V gene encodes CDR1 LNHDA and CDR2 SQIVND (reference sequence). CDR3 length equals 14 residues. Trimming shortened V by 6 bases and J by 1 base, and 9 bases separated the two germline ends. CDR3 DNA (partial): TGTGCCAGTAGCCCGGAGCGAACTAATGAAAAA. Residues: CASSPERTNEK. The entire CDR3 reads CASSPERTNEKLFF.

Turning to this clone: The observed sequence ends 3 residues before the CDR3 terminus, with the missing tail filled in from the germline J gene. The chain couples TRBV7-2 to TRBJ2-1; 9 bases line up with TRBD1. The trim removed 7 bases at V and 4 bases at J, leaving 8 bases unmatched. The germline gives CDR1 SGHTA, CDR2 FQGNSA. The CDR3 consists of 15 residues. The CDR3 region is CASTRGGQGYNEQFF. The sequenced CDR3 bases are TGTGCCAGCACCCGAGGGGGACAGGGATACAATGAG.

The DNA read from the CDR3 is TGCGCCAGCAGTCATTCCGTGGGGGGGCCAGAAGGCAATGAG. Protein: CASSHSVGGPEGNE. The CDR3, in full, reads CASSHSVGGPEGNEQFF. This sequence joins TRBV23-1 and TRBJ2-1, with a possible D match to TRBD2 (7 bases). The read stops 3 residues short of the end of the CDR3; the missing end is completed from the germline J gene. TRBV23-1 is marked as an open reading frame, function uncertain. Trimming stripped 3 bases from V and 6 bases from J, with 21 bases between. This CDR3 is built from 17 residues.

Note on this clone: The read terminates 3 residues ahead of where the CDR3 ends, so the germline J gene completes it. The chain joins TRBV20-1 to TRBJ2-5; 12 bases align to TRBD2. V lost 5 bases and J lost 4; bases outside the gene matches: 8. Germline lookup yields CDR1 DFQATT and CDR2 SNEGSKA (reference sequence). The length of the CDR3 is 15 residues. Partial CDR3 DNA: TGCAGTGCTCCCACCCCTAGCGGGGGGGGAGAGACC. This codes for CSAPTPSGGGET. The full CDR3 protein reads CSAPTPSGGGETQYF.